This T cell receptor (beta chain) was recorded in a study of cytomegalovirus exposure and HLA in healthy donors. Notes on the study in general: In all likelihood, a cluster of highly shared sequence variants was a sequencing artifact. An Asian-associated ancestry cluster reportedly showed fewer N-insertions than the approximately 700-donor mean in a later analysis. Common viral pathogens (according to a later analysis) appeared linked to several of the most significant clusters.

The CDR3 length is 9 residues. In germline, CDR1 is LNHDA, CDR2 SQIVND (reference sequence). PCR primers comprised 60 Vbeta and 13 Jbeta primers. Clones were sequenced by immunoSEQ multiplex PCR, and TCRdb holds only the in-frame ones, with some missing. The sample includes more than 150,000 clones, about 80% seen only once; the top ten take under 2.5%. This clone was seen more than once but under ten times. What it binds is not known. The receptor's source is a woman in her 30s in good health and CMV-seronegative. Sequenced material: PBMCs. This chain uses TRBV19 with TRBJ1-4; the D gene is possibly TRBD1 (5 bases). CDR3 nucleotide sequence: TGTGCTAGGGGAGAAAAACTGTTTTTT. The encoded protein is CARGEKLFF. The full variable domain, completed using reference TRBV19 and TRBJ1-4, is DGGITQSPKYLFRKEGQNVTLSCEQNLNHDAMYWYRQDPGQGLRLIYYSQIVNDFQKGDIAEGYSVSREKKESFPLTVTSAQKNPTAFYLCARGEKLFFGSGTQLSVL.